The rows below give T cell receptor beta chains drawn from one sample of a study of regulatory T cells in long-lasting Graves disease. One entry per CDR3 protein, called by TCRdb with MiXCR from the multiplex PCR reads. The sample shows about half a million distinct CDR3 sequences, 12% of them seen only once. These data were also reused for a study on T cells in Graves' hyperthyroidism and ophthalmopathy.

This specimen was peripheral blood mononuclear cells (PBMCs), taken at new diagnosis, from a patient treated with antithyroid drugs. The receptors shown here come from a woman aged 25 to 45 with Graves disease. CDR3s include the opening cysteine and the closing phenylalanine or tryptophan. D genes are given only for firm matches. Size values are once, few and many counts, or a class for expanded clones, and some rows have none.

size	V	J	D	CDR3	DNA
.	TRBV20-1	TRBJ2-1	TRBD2	CSAWTSGPYNEQFF	TGCAGTGCCTGGACTAGCGGTCCCTACAATGAGCAGTTCTTC
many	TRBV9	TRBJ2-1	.	CASSVGRRGYNEQFF	TGTGCCAGCAGCGTAGGGCGACGGGGCTACAATGAGCAGTTCTTC
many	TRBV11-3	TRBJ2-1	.	CASSDRYNEQFF	TGTGCCAGCAGCGACCGCTACAATGAGCAGTTCTTC
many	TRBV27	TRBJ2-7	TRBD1	CASSWWGQGYEQYF	TGTGCCAGCAGTTGGTGGGGACAGGGGTACGAGCAGTACTTC
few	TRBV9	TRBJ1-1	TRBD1	CASSPTGEVTEAFF	TGTGCCAGCAGCCCGACAGGGGAAGTTACTGAAGCTTTCTTT
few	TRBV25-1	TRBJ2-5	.	CASSDGTRYQETQYF	TGTGCCAGCAGTGACGGGACAAGGTACCAAGAGACCCAGTACTTC
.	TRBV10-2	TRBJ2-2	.	CASSVVGQNTRELFF	TGCGCCAGCAGTGTCGTGGGACAAAACACCCGGGAGCTGTTTTTT
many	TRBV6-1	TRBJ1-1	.	CASIGEMNTEAFF	TGTGCCAGCATTGGGGAAATGAACACTGAAGCTTTCTTT
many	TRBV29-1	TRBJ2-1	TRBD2	CSVEGGDPYNEQFF	TGCAGCGTTGAGGGAGGGGACCCATACAATGAGCAGTTCTTC
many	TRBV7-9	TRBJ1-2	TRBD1	CASRPTGSGMRANYGYTF	TGTGCCAGTAGGCCGACAGGGAGTGGAATGAGGGCTAACTATGGCTACACCTTC
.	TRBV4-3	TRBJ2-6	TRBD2	CASSQDSLAGGLRSGANVLTF	TGCGCCAGCAGCCAAGATTCGCTAGCGGGAGGTCTTCGGTCTGGGGCCAACGTCCTGACTTTC
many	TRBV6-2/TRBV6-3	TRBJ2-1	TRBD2	CASSYNRGKQVVAGGSSYNEQFF	TGTGCCAGCAGTTATAATCGCGGAAAGCAGGTCGTAGCGGGCGGTAGCTCCTACAATGAGCAGTTCTTC
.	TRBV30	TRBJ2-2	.	CAWRRMGITGELFF	TGTGCCTGGAGGCGCATGGGAATCACCGGGGAGCTGTTTTTT
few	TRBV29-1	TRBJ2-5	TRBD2	CSVELAGEFVETQYF	TGCAGCGTTGAACTAGCGGGAGAATTTGTGGAGACCCAGTACTTC
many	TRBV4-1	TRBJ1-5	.	CASSQGTDRNQPQHF	TGCGCCAGCAGCCAAGGAACCGACCGCAATCAGCCCCAGCATTTT
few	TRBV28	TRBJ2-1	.	CASSQIEDEQFF	TGTGCCAGCAGCCAGATAGAGGATGAGCAGTTCTTC
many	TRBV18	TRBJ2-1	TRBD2	CASSPPGLAGLSYNEQFF	TGTGCCAGCTCACCACCGGGACTAGCGGGACTCTCCTACAATGAGCAGTTCTTC
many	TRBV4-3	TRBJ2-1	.	CASSETMNNEQFF	TGCGCCAGCAGCGAAACAATGAACAATGAGCAGTTCTTC
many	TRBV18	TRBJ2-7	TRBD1	CASSPGTGKTYEQYF	TGTGCCAGCTCTCCCGGGACAGGGAAGACCTACGAGCAGTACTTC
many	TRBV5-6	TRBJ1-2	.	CASSSRMYGYTF	TGTGCCAGCAGCTCGCGGATGTATGGCTACACCTTC
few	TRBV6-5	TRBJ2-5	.	CASSYRLEKETQYF	TGTGCCAGCAGTTACCGACTAGAAAAGGAGACCCAGTACTTC
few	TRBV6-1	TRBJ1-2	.	CASSLRPTAPYGYTF	TGTGCCAGCAGTCTTAGACCCACGGCACCCTATGGCTACACCTTC
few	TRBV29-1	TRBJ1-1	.	CSVQLLNTEAFF	TGCAGCGTTCAGCTTTTGAACACTGAAGCTTTCTTT
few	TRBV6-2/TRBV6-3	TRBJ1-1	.	CASSRRPGGMGEAFF	TGTGCCAGCAGCAGAAGACCGGGAGGCATGGGTGAAGCTTTCTTT
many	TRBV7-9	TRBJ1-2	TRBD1	CASRQDRATRGGYTF	TGTGCCAGCAGACAAGACAGGGCAACGCGCGGAGGCTACACCTTC
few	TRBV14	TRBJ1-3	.	CASSQDPGVRPQVTIYF	TGTGCCAGCAGCCAAGATCCGGGGGTACGGCCTCAGGTCACCATATATTTT